This T cell receptor beta chain originates from a study of Tregs in tolerant kidney transplant recipients. Overall study: The nonmyeloablative bone marrow transplants came from related graft donors, with transient mixed chimerism.

The V gene's germline CDR1 is SNHLY and CDR2 FYNNEI. V shed 6 bases and J 6 bases; nucleotides not matched to a gene: 7. The CDR3 is made up of 14 amino acids. Generated by immunoSEQ multiplex PCR, the TCRdb table keeps only in-frame clones and is missing some. The data hold about 73,000 clones, with 75% to 95% observed a single time. The sample consisted of Tregs from blood, taken before the transplant. This chain links TRBV2 with TRBJ1-5; TRBD1 aligns across 8 bases. The sequence came from a human donor who received a combined kidney and bone marrow transplant. The DNA of the CDR3 is TGTGCCAGCAGGGGGCAGGGGGCTGGTCAGCCCCAGCATTTT. Translated: CASRGQGAGQPQHF.